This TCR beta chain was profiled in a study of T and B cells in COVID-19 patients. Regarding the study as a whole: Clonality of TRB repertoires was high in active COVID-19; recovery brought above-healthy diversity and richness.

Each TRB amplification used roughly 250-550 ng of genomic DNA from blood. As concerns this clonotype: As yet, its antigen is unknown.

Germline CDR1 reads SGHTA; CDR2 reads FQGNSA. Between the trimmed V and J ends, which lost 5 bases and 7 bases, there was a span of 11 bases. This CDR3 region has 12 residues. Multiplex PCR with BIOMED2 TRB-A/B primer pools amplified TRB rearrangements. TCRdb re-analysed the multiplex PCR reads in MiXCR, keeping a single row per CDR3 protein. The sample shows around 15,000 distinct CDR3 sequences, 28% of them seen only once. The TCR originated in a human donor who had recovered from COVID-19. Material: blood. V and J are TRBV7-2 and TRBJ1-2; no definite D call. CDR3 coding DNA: TGTGCCAGCAGCGACCTGATCCCTGGCTACACCTTC. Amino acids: CASSDLIPGYTF.